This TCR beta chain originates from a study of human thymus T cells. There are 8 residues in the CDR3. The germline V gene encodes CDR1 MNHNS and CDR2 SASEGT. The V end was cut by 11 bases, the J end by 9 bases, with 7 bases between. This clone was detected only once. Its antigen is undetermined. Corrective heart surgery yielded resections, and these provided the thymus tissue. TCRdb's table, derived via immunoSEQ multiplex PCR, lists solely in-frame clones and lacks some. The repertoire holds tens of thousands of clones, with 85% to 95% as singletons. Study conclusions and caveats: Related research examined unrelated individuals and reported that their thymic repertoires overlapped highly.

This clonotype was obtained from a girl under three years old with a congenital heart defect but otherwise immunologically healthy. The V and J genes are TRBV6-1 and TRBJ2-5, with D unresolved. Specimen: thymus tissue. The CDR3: CAGGAQYF. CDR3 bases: TGTGCCGGCGGAGCCCAGTACTTC.